This entry concerns a single T cell receptor (beta chain). The antigen is not known. Every donor, a Caucasian adult, lived in Nashville, Tennessee. The sample belongs to a study of shared clonotypes between healthy human individuals. Study-level results: Among donors, sharing of clonotypes was expected to be affected by sequencing depth.

Method: immunoSEQ multiplex PCR; TCRdb's copy keeps in-frame clones and lacks some. The sample contains fewer than 500,000 clones, about three quarters of which appear only once. The CDR3 is 15 amino acids. Germline CDR1 MNHEY, CDR2 SVGAGI. Trimming pared 0 bases from V and 2 bases from J, leaving 11 bases between. This clonotype originated in a middle-aged woman in good health. Some clones in this sample may be carry-over from other donors' samples. The source material was PBMCs. The chain carries TRBV6-5 and TRBJ2-7; D is unresolved. The CDR3 nucleotides are TGTGCCAGCAGTTACTCAGCCCCTGCCCCCTACGAGCAGTACTTC. Its translation: CASSYSAPAPYEQYF.